The clone carrying this T cell receptor (beta chain) has a count of ten or more. What it binds is not known. This record belongs to a study of T cells in Graves' hyperthyroidism and ophthalmopathy. Study-wide results and limits: Blood also contained most expanded thyroid clonotypes above 0.001.

The investigators amplified TCR beta CDR3 regions from RNA transcripts. HTBI primers were the set used in a first-round RT-PCR of the TCR CDR3. TCRdb re-analysed the multiplex PCR reads in MiXCR, keeping a single row per CDR3 protein. The table has over 700,000 distinct CDR3 sequences, 35% to 45% seen once. Sample: blood. This sequence was found in a man in his late teens or twenties with Graves' hyperthyroidism.

For the CDR3, the DNA is TGTGCCAGCAGTGGTAAAGGTCGGTACACTGAAGCTTTCTTT. Protein product: CASSGKGRYTEAFF. This rearrangement joins TRBV2 to TRBJ1-1; D gene ambiguous. CDR1 and CDR2 (germline): SNHLY, FYNNEI. CDR3 length: 14 amino acids. Trimming left V 4 bases short and J 3 bases short, with 12 bases between.